The 19 T cell receptor beta chains in this list originate from one sample, sequenced in a study of metastatic and nonmetastatic thyroid tumors. With MiXCR, TCRdb called clones anew from the PCR reads. The repertoire holds over 25,000 clones, over 15% seen once, with 4% to 5.5% in the top ten. Prior to thyroid surgery, none of the patients had received any treatment. Sequenced: blood. Receptor source: a female donor with papillary thyroid cancer or a benign thyroid nodule (not recorded which). Some clones in this sample may be carry-over from other donors' samples.

This clone was observed many times. The rearrangement uses TRBV30 and TRBJ2-7, with D possibly matching TRBD2 (5 bases). This CDR3 is built from 12 residues. Germline CDR1 is GTSNPN and CDR2 is SVGIG (reference sequence). The germline V and J ends were trimmed by 5 bases and 6 bases, with 14 bases remaining between them. The CDR3 reads CAWGPYGVEQYF. CDR3 coding DNA: TGTGCCTGGGGCCCATACGGGGTCGAGCAGTACTTC.

At least ten counts were recorded for this clone. The chain joins TRBV10-2 to TRBJ2-7, with D possibly TRBD1 on 6 matching bases. V lost 7 bases and J lost 6, with 13 bases in between. Germline values: CDR1 WSHSY, CDR2 SAAADI. The CDR3 spans 12 residues. DNA for the CDR3: TGCGCCAGCACCCATACAGGGATCGAGCAGTACTTC. It specifies CASTHTGIEQYF.

This clone was recorded many times. V gene TRBV5-4 combines with J gene TRBJ1-6, with D perhaps matching TRBD1 (6 bases). Germline V gene lookup returns CDR1 SGHNT and CDR2 YYREEE (reference sequence). The CDR3 length is 14 residues. V was shortened by 3 bases and J by 10 bases, with 14 bases between the two germline ends. Written as DNA, the CDR3 is TGTGCCAGCAGCTACGGACAGAGTAACTCACCCCTCCACTTT. Translating gives CASSYGQSNSPLHF.

The gene calls are TRBV11-2 and TRBJ2-7; TRBD1 is a possible D gene (7 bases). Per germline, CDR1 SGHAT and CDR2 FQNNGV. V gave up 4 bases and J gave up 5 bases, with 27 bases separating them. The CDR3 extends over 18 amino acids. CDR3 amino acids: CASSSGGRNSQGRNEQYF. The CDR3 nucleotides read TGTGCCAGCAGCTCAGGGGGGCGTAACTCGCAGGGGAGGAACGAGCAGTACTTC.

This clone was seen repeatedly, ten times or more. This sequence joins TRBV5-1 and TRBJ1-1, with D maybe TRBD1 (6 bases). CDR1 and CDR2 (germline): SGHRS, YFSETQ. The CDR3 spans 14 residues. V dropped 4 bases and J dropped 4 bases, with 14 bases sitting between them. The DNA for the CDR3 is TGCGCCAGCAGCAAGGGTGGAGGGGGCACTGAAGCTTTCTTT. Translating gives CASSKGGGGTEAFF.

By frequency in the sample, this clone is medium-sized. This sequence joins TRBV30 and TRBJ2-7; D possibly uses TRBD1 or TRBD2 (5 bases each). In germline, CDR1 is GTSNPN, CDR2 SVGIG (reference sequence). The CDR3 loop spans 12 amino acids. Trimming took 4 bases from V and 6 from J, leaving 13 bases between them. The CDR3 DNA reads as TGTGCCTGGAAAGGGGTGGGGAGCGAGCAGTACTTC. Translation gives CAWKGVGSEQYF.

There are a few counts of this clone. The DNA of the CDR3 is TGTGCCAGTTCTCAGACAGGCGGCACCGGGGAGCTGTTTTTT. Translated: CASSQTGGTGELFF. This rearrangement joins TRBV19 to TRBJ2-2; possible D gene TRBD1, 6 bases. This CDR3 is built from 14 residues. CDR1 is LNHDA, CDR2 SQIVND, per germline (reference sequence). Trimming shortened V by 8 bases and J by 4 bases, and 14 bases separated the two germline ends.

This clone was found many times. The rearrangement links TRBV4-1 to TRBJ2-5; D is unresolved. Between the trimmed V and J ends, which lost 3 bases and 2 bases, there was a span of 13 bases. The germline V gene encodes CDR1 MGHRA and CDR2 YSYEKL. The CDR3 is 15 residues long. As DNA, the CDR3 is TGCGCCAGCAGCCAGGACCAGAAGAAACAAGAGACCCAGTACTTC. It codes for CASSQDQKKQETQYF.

As DNA, the CDR3 is TGCGCCAGCAGCTTGGGTACTAGCGGGGTGTACAATGAGCAGTTCTTC. Translation gives CASSLGTSGVYNEQFF. The chain recombines TRBV5-1 with TRBJ2-1, with 10 positions matching TRBD2. The J segment lost 4 bases and the V segment lost 0 bases, leaving 4 bases of the junction unmatched. Germline V gene data show CDR1 as SGHRS and CDR2 as YFSETQ. This CDR3 has 16 residues. Drawing the rest from reference TRBV5-1 and TRBJ2-1, the complete variable domain is KAGVTQTPRYLIKTRGQQVTLSCSPISGHRSVSWYQQTPGQGLQFLFEYFSETQRNKGNFPGRFSGRQFSNSRSEMNVSTLELGDSALYLCASSLGTSGVYNEQFFGPGTRLTVL.

This clone has a count of ten or more. This chain joins TRBV13 and TRBJ2-1; 7 nucleotides match TRBD2. The germline gives CDR1 PRHDT, CDR2 FYEKMQ (reference sequence). The V and J ends lost 5 bases and 7 bases, in that order; junction bases with no gene match: 5. The CDR3 sequence is 13 residues long. CDR3 sequence (DNA): TGTGCCAGCAGCCCCCGGACTAGTAATGAGCAGTTCTTC. Amino acid sequence: CASSPRTSNEQFF.

This clone has at least ten counts. The chain links TRBV2 to TRBJ1-1, with D unresolved. The CDR3 contains 17 residues. Germline lookup yields CDR1 SNHLY and CDR2 FYNNEI. Trimming took off 3 bases at V and 5 bases at J, with 22 bases between the two ends. The chain's CDR3 is CASSDSPTYTGGTEAFF. The CDR3 nucleotides are TGTGCCAGCAGTGATTCCCCCACATACACCGGCGGAACTGAAGCTTTCTTT.

By sample share, this clone is medium-sized (0.01 to 0.1%). The V gene is TRBV20-1, the J gene TRBJ1-2, with TRBD1 matching 9 bases. The V gene's germline CDR1 is DFQATT and CDR2 SNEGSKA (reference sequence). The V gene end was trimmed by 0 bases and the J gene end by 3 bases; junction bases not matched to a gene: 11. This CDR3 is built from 17 residues. The CDR3 is CSARDQGQGIWDYGYTF. The CDR3 DNA is TGCAGTGCTAGAGATCAGGGACAGGGCATTTGGGACTATGGCTACACCTTC.

This clone was found many times. This chain links TRBV20-1 with TRBJ2-1, with 10 positions matching TRBD2. Germline trimming cut 1 base from V and 4 bases from J; bases unmatched to any gene: 4. Germline V gene data show CDR1 as DFQATT and CDR2 as SNEGSKA (reference sequence). The CDR3 consists of 15 residues. The CDR3 reads CSARAEREGYNEQFF. The CDR3 DNA is TGCAGTGCTAGAGCGGAGCGGGAGGGTTACAATGAGCAGTTCTTC.

On this clone: A read error may explain this, as a much larger clone is one base away. Other DNA sequences in this specimen translate into the identical CDR3. The chain couples TRBV6-4 to TRBJ2-2, with TRBD1 matching 8 bases. There are 14 residues in the CDR3. Germline CDR1 is MRHNA and CDR2 is SNTAGT. With 6 bases clipped from V and 11 bases from J, the junction kept 11 bases outside the gene matches. CDR3 protein: CASRTDRAIGELFF. DNA of the CDR3: TGTGCCAGCAGAACGGACAGGGCCATCGGTGAGCTGTTTTTT.

This clone was observed many times. V is TRBV7-9 and J is TRBJ2-3; no definite D call. The germline V and J ends were trimmed by 1 base and 4 bases, with 9 bases remaining between them. The CDR3 length is 14 residues. CDR1 and CDR2 from the germline V gene are SEHNR and FQNEAQ (reference sequence). In nucleotides, the CDR3 is TGTGCCAGCAGCTTAGTGGACGCCGCAGATACGCAGTATTTT. Amino acids: CASSLVDAADTQYF. Based on the CDR3 plus reference TRBV7-9 and TRBJ2-3, the full variable domain is DTGVSQNPRHKITKRGQNVTFRCDPISEHNRLYWYRQTLGQGPEFLTYFQNEAQLEKSRLLSDRFSAERPKGSFSTLEIQRTEQGDSAMYLCASSLVDAADTQYFGPGTRLTVL.

This clone was seen only a few times. The chain uses TRBV24-1 and TRBJ2-1; a weak D match, TRBD2 (6 bases). Deletions cut 4 bases from V and 11 bases from J, with 23 bases between. Germline CDR1 is KGHDR and CDR2 is SFDVKD. The CDR3 totals 16 residues. The CDR3 loop is CATSEPGLGLASKQFF. The CDR3 coding sequence is TGTGCCACCAGTGAACCGGGACTCGGTTTGGCGAGTAAGCAGTTCTTC.

This clone appeared a few times. The chain combines TRBV10-2 with TRBJ2-2; the D gene is possibly TRBD2 (5 bases). CDR1 is WSHSY and CDR2 is SAAADI in the germline V gene. This CDR3 spans 15 amino acids. Trimming took 10 bases from V and 4 from J, leaving 19 bases between them. The CDR3 region has the DNA TGCGCCATCGCTGCCATAGCGTGGGGCACCGGGGAGCTGTTTTTT. Encoded protein: CAIAAIAWGTGELFF.

This clone was recorded many times. This chain joins TRBV5-1 and TRBJ1-5; D is possibly TRBD1 (6 bases). The CDR3 is 14 residues long. Trimming pared 4 bases from V and 3 bases from J, leaving 11 bases between. Germline V CDR1 and CDR2: SGHRS, YFSETQ. Here the CDR3 reads CASSPTGPNQPQHF. The CDR3 DNA reads as TGCGCCAGCAGCCCCACAGGGCCCAATCAGCCCCAGCATTTT.

This clone came up many times. The chain uses TRBV6-5 and TRBJ1-6; no definite D call. The germline gives CDR1 MNHEY, CDR2 SVGAGI. Trimming took 0 bases from V and 8 from J, leaving 8 bases between them. This CDR3 contains 14 residues. Here the CDR3 reads CASSYSGKDSPLHF. CDR3 DNA sequence: TGTGCCAGCAGTTACTCAGGGAAGGATTCACCCCTCCACTTT.